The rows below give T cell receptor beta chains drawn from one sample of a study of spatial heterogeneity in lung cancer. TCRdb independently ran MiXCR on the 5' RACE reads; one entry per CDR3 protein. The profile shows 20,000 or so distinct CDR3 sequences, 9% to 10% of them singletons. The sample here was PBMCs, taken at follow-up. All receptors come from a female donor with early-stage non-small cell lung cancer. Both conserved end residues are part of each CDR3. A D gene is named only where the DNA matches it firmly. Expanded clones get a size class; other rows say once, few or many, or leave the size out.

CDR3aa: CASSQEPRLAETQYF
CDR3nt: TGCGCCAGCAGCCAAGAACCCCGACTAGCGGAGACCCAGTACTTC
j_gene: TRBJ2-5
d_gene: TRBD2
abundance: many
v_gene: TRBV4-1

CDR3aa: CASSSTGSGELFF
CDR3nt: TGTGCCAGCAGCTCTACAGGGTCCGGGGAGCTGTTTTTT
j_gene: TRBJ2-2
d_gene: NA
abundance: many
v_gene: TRBV7-9

CDR3aa: CASIDRVGELFF
CDR3nt: TGTGCCAGCATAGACAGGGTCGGGGAGCTGTTTTTT
j_gene: TRBJ2-2
d_gene: TRBD1
abundance: many
v_gene: TRBV6-5

CDR3aa: CRIGTGVQPQHF
CDR3nt: TGTCGAATTGGGACAGGGGTTCAGCCCCAGCATTTT
j_gene: TRBJ1-5
d_gene: TRBD1
abundance: many
v_gene: TRBV20-1

CDR3aa: CASRLSNTGELFF
CDR3nt: TGTGCCAGCCGGTTGTCTAACACCGGGGAGCTGTTTTTT
j_gene: TRBJ2-2
d_gene: NA
abundance: many
v_gene: TRBV28

CDR3aa: CASSLSGVLGTQYF
CDR3nt: TGTGCCAGCAGTTTGTCAGGGGTGCTTGGGACCCAGTACTTC
j_gene: TRBJ2-5
d_gene: NA
abundance: NA
v_gene: TRBV27

CDR3aa: CASSLGTVNTEAFF
CDR3nt: TGTGCCAGCAGCTTAGGGACAGTTAACACTGAAGCTTTCTTT
j_gene: TRBJ1-1
d_gene: NA
abundance: NA
v_gene: TRBV7-9

CDR3aa: CASSQEVLRTPTPYTF
CDR3nt: TGCGCCAGCAGCCAAGAGGTATTGAGGACTCCTACCCCCTACACCTTC
j_gene: TRBJ1-2
d_gene: NA
abundance: NA
v_gene: TRBV4-3

CDR3aa: CSALHRGSAGANVLTF
CDR3nt: TGCAGTGCTCTTCACAGGGGGAGTGCTGGGGCCAACGTCCTGACTTTC
j_gene: TRBJ2-6
d_gene: TRBD1
abundance: many
v_gene: TRBV20-1

CDR3aa: CASSFGQGNSPLHF
CDR3nt: TGTGCCAGCAGTTTCGGACAGGGAAATTCACCCCTCCACTTT
j_gene: TRBJ1-6
d_gene: TRBD1
abundance: many
v_gene: TRBV12-3/TRBV12-4

CDR3aa: CSARSPYVTEAFF
CDR3nt: TGCAGTGCTAGAAGCCCTTACGTAACTGAAGCTTTCTTT
j_gene: TRBJ1-1
d_gene: NA
abundance: many
v_gene: TRBV20-1

CDR3aa: CSAMLYGGKPQHF
CDR3nt: TGCAGTGCTATGCTCTACGGAGGAAAGCCCCAGCATTTT
j_gene: TRBJ1-5
d_gene: NA
abundance: many
v_gene: TRBV20-1

CDR3aa: CASRPGPSNTEAFF
CDR3nt: TGTGCCAGCAGGCCAGGGCCTTCGAACACTGAAGCTTTCTTT
j_gene: TRBJ1-1
d_gene: NA
abundance: NA
v_gene: TRBV7-8

CDR3aa: CASSPRYNEQFF
CDR3nt: TGCGCCAGCAGCCCGAGGTACAATGAGCAGTTCTTC
j_gene: TRBJ2-1
d_gene: NA
abundance: many
v_gene: TRBV10-2

CDR3aa: CASSTFSVSATNEKLFF
CDR3nt: TGTGCCAGCAGCACATTTTCAGTTTCTGCAACTAATGAAAAACTGTTTTTT
j_gene: TRBJ1-4
d_gene: NA
abundance: few
v_gene: TRBV3-1

CDR3aa: CASSEQIDEQYF
CDR3nt: TGTGCCAGCAGCGAACAAATCGACGAGCAGTACTTC
j_gene: TRBJ2-7
d_gene: NA
abundance: many
v_gene: TRBV7-9

CDR3aa: CASSLDRQGGIETQYF
CDR3nt: TGTGCCAGCAGCTTGGATCGACAGGGGGGGATAGAGACCCAGTACTTC
j_gene: TRBJ2-5
d_gene: TRBD1
abundance: NA
v_gene: TRBV6-5

CDR3aa: CASSRDRARGELFF
CDR3nt: TGTGCCAGCAGCCGGGACAGGGCTAGGGGGGAGCTGTTTTTT
j_gene: TRBJ2-2
d_gene: TRBD1
abundance: many
v_gene: TRBV11-3

CDR3aa: CASSARGTPRRRLYEQYF
CDR3nt: TGTGCCAGCAGCGCCCGAGGGACGCCCCGTCGTCGACTCTACGAGCAGTACTTC
j_gene: TRBJ2-7
d_gene: NA
abundance: many
v_gene: TRBV9

CDR3aa: CASSSGTGEGVRSYEQYF
CDR3nt: TGTGCCAGCAGTTCCGGGACAGGGGAGGGGGTCCGCTCGTACGAGCAGTACTTC
j_gene: TRBJ2-7
d_gene: TRBD1
abundance: many
v_gene: TRBV27

CDR3aa: CASRPLGGGELFF
CDR3nt: TGCGCCAGCAGACCCCTGGGAGGCGGGGAGCTGTTTTTT
j_gene: TRBJ2-2
d_gene: NA
abundance: NA
v_gene: TRBV10-2

CDR3aa: CASRRWEENEKLFF
CDR3nt: TGTGCCAGCAGAAGGTGGGAGGAAAATGAAAAACTGTTTTTT
j_gene: TRBJ1-4
d_gene: NA
abundance: NA
v_gene: TRBV6-1

CDR3aa: CASSEARAGLETQYF
CDR3nt: TGTGCCAGCAGTGAAGCGCGGGCAGGCTTGGAGACCCAGTACTTC
j_gene: TRBJ2-5
d_gene: NA
abundance: many
v_gene: TRBV2

CDR3aa: CSAHDRGRSQPQHF
CDR3nt: TGCAGTGCCCACGACAGGGGGAGAAGTCAGCCCCAGCATTTT
j_gene: TRBJ1-5
d_gene: TRBD1
abundance: NA
v_gene: TRBV20-1

CDR3aa: CASSQGGAGLAKNIQYF
CDR3nt: TGCGCCAGCAGCCAAGGAGGGGCGGGACTAGCCAAAAACATTCAGTACTTC
j_gene: TRBJ2-4
d_gene: NA
abundance: many
v_gene: TRBV4-1

CDR3aa: CASSYTGRGAQYF
CDR3nt: TGTGCCAGCAGTTACACGGGACGCGGTGCGCAGTACTTC
j_gene: TRBJ2-7
d_gene: NA
abundance: NA
v_gene: TRBV6-5

CDR3aa: CASSLGVSNTEAFF
CDR3nt: TGTGCCAGCAGCTTGGGCGTGAGCAACACTGAAGCTTTCTTT
j_gene: TRBJ1-1
d_gene: NA
abundance: many
v_gene: TRBV7-9

CDR3aa: CASSPGRAQYF
CDR3nt: TGTGCCAGCAGCCCTGGCCGCGCGCAGTATTTT
j_gene: TRBJ2-3
d_gene: NA
abundance: many
v_gene: TRBV7-2

CDR3aa: CASSFGPTGGELFF
CDR3nt: TGTGCCAGCAGCTTCGGCCCTACGGGCGGGGAGCTGTTTTTT
j_gene: TRBJ2-2
d_gene: NA
abundance: NA
v_gene: TRBV7-6

CDR3aa: CSARGLTGTANTGELFF
CDR3nt: TGCAGTGCTAGAGGACTCACAGGGACAGCGAACACCGGGGAGCTGTTTTTT
j_gene: TRBJ2-2
d_gene: TRBD1
abundance: many
v_gene: TRBV20-1

CDR3aa: CAISERELSGAFF
CDR3nt: TGTGCCATCAGTGAGAGGGAGCTCTCCGGAGCTTTCTTT
j_gene: TRBJ1-1
d_gene: NA
abundance: many
v_gene: TRBV10-3

CDR3aa: CASSLKGETNNEQFF
CDR3nt: TGTGCCAGCAGCCTAAAAGGGGAGACTAACAATGAGCAGTTCTTC
j_gene: TRBJ2-1
d_gene: NA
abundance: many
v_gene: TRBV27

CDR3aa: CASSLVGTVSYEQYF
CDR3nt: TGTGCCAGCAGCTTAGTTGGGACAGTCTCCTACGAGCAGTACTTC
j_gene: TRBJ2-7
d_gene: TRBD1
abundance: many
v_gene: TRBV7-9

CDR3aa: CASSSGQGNTGELFF
CDR3nt: TGTGCCAGCTCGTCGGGACAGGGGAACACCGGGGAGCTGTTTTTT
j_gene: TRBJ2-2
d_gene: TRBD1
abundance: many
v_gene: TRBV18

CDR3aa: CASSYSDRPRMVYF
CDR3nt: TGTGCCAGCAGCTATTCAGACAGGCCGAGAATGGTGTACTTC
j_gene: TRBJ2-7
d_gene: NA
abundance: many
v_gene: TRBV7-8

CDR3aa: CASSLDPGRSTGELFF
CDR3nt: TGTGCCAGCAGCTTAGATCCGGGACGGAGCACCGGGGAGCTGTTTTTT
j_gene: TRBJ2-2
d_gene: NA
abundance: many
v_gene: TRBV11-2

CDR3aa: CASSGGWTGSLYGYTF
CDR3nt: TGTGCCAGCAGCGGCGGCTGGACCGGCAGCCTGTATGGCTACACCTTC
j_gene: TRBJ1-2
d_gene: NA
abundance: many
v_gene: TRBV9

CDR3aa: CASSTHSTSGSRATQYF
CDR3nt: TGTGCCAGCAGCACTCACTCGACTAGCGGGAGTAGAGCTACGCAGTATTTT
j_gene: TRBJ2-3
d_gene: TRBD2
abundance: medium-sized
v_gene: TRBV7-9

CDR3aa: CASSLGIRGNQPQHF
CDR3nt: TGCGCCAGCAGCTTGGGGATACGGGGGAATCAGCCCCAGCATTTT
j_gene: TRBJ1-5
d_gene: NA
abundance: once
v_gene: TRBV5-1

CDR3aa: CASSQEGHGTGSYEQYF
CDR3nt: TGTGCCAGCAGCCAAGAGGGTCACGGGACGGGCTCCTACGAGCAGTACTTC
j_gene: TRBJ2-7
d_gene: NA
abundance: many
v_gene: TRBV4-2

CDR3aa: CASSLGGSYTGELFF
CDR3nt: TGTGCCAGCAGTTTGGGGGGGTCATACACCGGGGAGCTGTTTTTT
j_gene: TRBJ2-2
d_gene: TRBD2
abundance: NA
v_gene: TRBV12-3/TRBV12-4